The 8 T cell receptor beta chains below all came from one sample that was sequenced in a study of blood T cell repertoires in COVID-19. Here immunoSEQ multiplex PCR was the method, and the copy in TCRdb shows in-frame clones only, minus some. The repertoire has some 250,000 clones, around nine tenths of them found once; the top ten carry 0.95% to 1%. Sequencing was carried out using peripheral blood. The receptors were sampled from a woman aged 40 to 50 who had recovered from COVID-19.

The chain joins TRBV9 to TRBJ1-1, with 12 bases that match TRBD1. The junction had 7 bases not matched to a gene; V was cut back by 4 bases and J by 6 bases. CDR1 and CDR2 from the germline V gene are SGDLS and YYNGEE. CDR3 length: 15 amino acids. This CDR3 is CASSPPGQGAAEAFF. CDR3 DNA sequence: TGTGCCAGCAGCCCCCCGGGACAGGGGGCTGCTGAAGCTTTCTTT.

The chain recombines TRBV4-3 with TRBJ2-3; 8 positions match TRBD2. The CDR3 spans 14 residues. CDR1 and CDR2 (germline): LGHNA, YSLEER. The V and J ends lost 0 bases and 8 bases, in that order; junction bases with no gene match: 4. The CDR3 sequence is CASSQEGLAGTQYF. CDR3 in DNA: TGCGCCAGCAGCCAAGAGGGGCTAGCGGGTACGCAGTATTTT.

This clone was seen only once. The rearrangement uses TRBV4-3 and TRBJ2-3, with D maybe TRBD1 (5 bases). CDR1 and CDR2 (germline): LGHNA, YSLEER. Between the trimmed V and J ends, which lost 3 bases and 2 bases, there was a span of 9 bases. The CDR3 has 14 amino acids. This CDR3 reads CASSQGPHTDTQYF. The CDR3 nucleotides read TGCGCCAGCAGCCAGGGGCCCCACACAGATACGCAGTATTTT.

This chain's CDR3 is CASTKGLAGLEQYF. The CDR3 DNA sequence: TGTGCCAGCACCAAGGGCCTAGCGGGCCTCGAGCAGTACTTC. The chain recombines TRBV6-5 with TRBJ2-7; 8 nucleotides align to TRBD2. V was clipped by 7 bases and J by 6 bases; unmatched bases: 11. The CDR3 loop spans 14 amino acids. CDR1 and CDR2 (germline): MNHEY, SVGAGI.

The chain is built from TRBV30 and TRBJ1-2; D call uncertain. V was clipped by 3 bases and J by 8 bases, with 16 bases between them. CDR1 is GTSNPN and CDR2 is SVGIG in the germline V gene (reference sequence). The CDR3 has 13 amino acids. The CDR3 region has the DNA TGTGCCTGGAGAGCAGGCTTGGGAGTGGGCTACACCTTC. It yields the protein CAWRAGLGVGYTF.

For the CDR3, the DNA is TGTGCCAGTAGTATAGGCGGGGAGCGGGCCAGCTCCTACAATGAGCAGTTCTTC. This encodes CASSIGGERASSYNEQFF. The rearrangement joins TRBV19 to TRBJ2-1; D perhaps matches TRBD2 (6 bases). Germline CDR1 is LNHDA and CDR2 is SQIVND (reference sequence). CDR3 size: 18 residues. Trimming removed 1 base at V and 0 bases at J, with 16 bases between.

This clone was picked up one time. This chain connects TRBV24-1 to TRBJ2-3; tentatively, D is TRBD2 (6 bases). The CDR3 is made up of 15 amino acids. CDR1 KGHDR and CDR2 SFDVKD come from the germline V gene. Trimming took off 5 bases at V and 5 bases at J, with 16 bases between the two ends. The CDR3 loop is CATSGGDQSLDTQYF. The DNA of the CDR3 is TGTGCCACCAGTGGGGGGGACCAGAGCTTAGATACGCAGTATTTT.

The chain has TRBV30 and TRBJ2-1; D might be TRBD1 (6 bases). CDR1 is GTSNPN and CDR2 is SVGIG in the germline V gene (reference sequence). This CDR3 has 15 amino acids. Trimming stripped 8 bases from V and 0 bases from J, with 17 bases between. The CDR3 nucleotides are TGTGCCCAGGGGTCGGGATGGGGCTCCTACAATGAGCAGTTCTTC. This gives the protein CAQGSGWGSYNEQFF.